The entry below gives a single T cell receptor (beta chain) sequence along with its context. The target antigen is unknown. Naive CD4+ cells were CD45RA-selected; the remaining cells were memory. An approximately 200 ng quantity of DNA, 30,000 to 35,000 T cell genomes, went into the sorted-subset replicate PCRs. Sequencing was performed with immunoSEQ multiplex PCR; in TCRdb, only in-frame clones are kept and a portion is missing. The data contain roughly 2 million clones, around 95% of them seen just once; the ten biggest clones take up 0.1% to 0.15%. The data are from a study of shared clonotypes between healthy human individuals. The wider study: Each donor had three CD4 naive, three CD4 memory, two CD8 naive and one CD8 memory plate. Study conclusions and caveats: In general, naive subsets displayed greater estimated richness than memory subsets did.

The germline V gene encodes CDR1 LNHDA and CDR2 SQIVND (reference sequence). This CDR3 spans 13 amino acids. V dropped 1 base and J dropped 6 bases, with 10 bases sitting between them. This TCR was sampled from a man aged 18 to 29 in good health. Sequenced input: naive CD4+ T cells sorted from blood. Subset defined: CD45RA+ positively selected. The rearrangement joins TRBV19 to TRBJ2-7; D is undetermined. CDR3 coding DNA: TGTGCCAGTAGTATAGGATGGGAAGGCGAGCAGTACTTC. The encoded protein is CASSIGWEGEQYF. The whole variable domain, remainder taken from reference TRBV19 and TRBJ2-7, is DGGITQSPKYLFRKEGQNVTLSCEQNLNHDAMYWYRQDPGQGLRLIYYSQIVNDFQKGDIAEGYSVSREKKESFPLTVTSAQKNPTAFYLCASSIGWEGEQYFGPGTRLTVT.